A selection of T cell receptor beta chains follows, all from one sample in a study of shared clonotypes between healthy human individuals. The protocol was immunoSEQ multiplex PCR, while the TCRdb copy is restricted to in-frame clones and leaves out a portion. Among about 2.1 million clones listed, 85% to 95% were seen once. Source material: naive CD8+ T cells from PBMCs. These receptor sequences come from a man younger than 30 in good health. Some clones in this sample may be carry-over from other donors' samples. CDR3s include the opening cysteine and the closing phenylalanine or tryptophan.

CASSELTGRDEQFF	TRBV6-1	TRBJ2-1	14
CASGSGLVDNEQFF	TRBV12-5	TRBJ2-1	14
CASSQDLEGEQYF	TRBV4-3	TRBJ2-7	13
CSVETMEGQPDEQYF	TRBV29-1	TRBJ2-7	15
CASSYSPRESNSPLHF	TRBV6-5	TRBJ1-6	16
CASRSRTVNRAFF	TRBV28	TRBJ1-1	13
CASSQRTSGNTGELFF	TRBV4-1	TRBJ2-2	16
CASSVFKYEQFF	TRBV9	TRBJ2-1	12
CASSDYGLYNEQFF	TRBV27	TRBJ2-1	14
CSVRVVVGNIQYF	TRBV29-1	TRBJ2-4	13
CASSSGLASSYEQYF	TRBV5-1	TRBJ2-7	15
CASSGQVSYEQYF	TRBV19	TRBJ2-7	13
CASSFQGAALQAFF	TRBV27	TRBJ1-1	14
CASRKDRLSTYEQYF	TRBV7-6	TRBJ2-7	15
CASSSRLLSTDTQYF	TRBV7-9	TRBJ2-3	15
CASSLEFGPWAFNEQFF	TRBV11-2	TRBJ2-1	17
CASSELTGGFAGELFF	TRBV28	TRBJ2-2	16